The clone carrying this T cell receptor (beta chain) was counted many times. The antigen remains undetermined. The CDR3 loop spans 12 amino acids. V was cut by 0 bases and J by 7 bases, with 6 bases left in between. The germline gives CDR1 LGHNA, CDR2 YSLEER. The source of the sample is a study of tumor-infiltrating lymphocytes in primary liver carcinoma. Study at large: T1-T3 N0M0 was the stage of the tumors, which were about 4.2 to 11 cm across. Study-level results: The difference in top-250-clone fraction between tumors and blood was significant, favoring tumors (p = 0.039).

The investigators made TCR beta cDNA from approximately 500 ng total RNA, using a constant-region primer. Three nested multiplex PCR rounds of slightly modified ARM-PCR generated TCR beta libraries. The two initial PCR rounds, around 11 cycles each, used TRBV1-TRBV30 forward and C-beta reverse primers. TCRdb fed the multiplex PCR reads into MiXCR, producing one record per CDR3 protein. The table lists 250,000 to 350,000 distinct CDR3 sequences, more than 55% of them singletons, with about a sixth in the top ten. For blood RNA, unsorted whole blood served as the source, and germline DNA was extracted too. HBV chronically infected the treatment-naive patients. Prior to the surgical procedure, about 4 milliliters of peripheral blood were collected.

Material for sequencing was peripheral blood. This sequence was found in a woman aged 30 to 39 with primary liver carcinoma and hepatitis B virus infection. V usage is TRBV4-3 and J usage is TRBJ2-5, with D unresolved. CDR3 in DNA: TGCGCCAGCAGCCAAGATCGAGGGACCCAGTACTTC. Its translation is CASSQDRGTQYF.